These T cell receptor beta chains were read from a single sample in a study of T cells expressing NK-cell markers. TCRdb processed the 5' RACE reads again and assigns one entry to each CDR3 protein, with no DNA. This listing includes a few hundred thousand distinct CDR3 sequences. Sequenced sample: blood T cells: a sorted CD56 or NKG2C T cell subset, CD4+ or CD8+ T cells, or bulk PBMC T cells (not recorded which). The receptors were gathered from a woman between 50 and 59 years old in good health. Each CDR3 is given with its conserved first and last residue.

J gene,V gene,CDR3 protein
TRBJ2-5,TRBV5-4,CASSRTSQETQYF
TRBJ1-2,TRBV20-1,CSATPGGYGNYGYTF
TRBJ2-1,TRBV3-1,CASSREPLDNEQFF
TRBJ2-1,TRBV24-1,CATRALKGNNEQFF
TRBJ2-1,TRBV6-1,CASSRADEQFF
TRBJ1-6,TRBV7-2,CASSPRVGGNSPLHF
TRBJ1-2,TRBV11-3,CASGPFSGAGYTF
TRBJ2-5,TRBV9,CASSVSSGRASETQYF
TRBJ2-7,TRBV5-6,CASNLALRSYEQYF
TRBJ2-5,TRBV15,CATSRYQETQYF
TRBJ2-3,TRBV15,CATQGGGSTDTQYF
TRBJ1-1,TRBV6-5,CASSPNMGHFGDEAFF
TRBJ2-7,TRBV3-1,CASRGGSTYEQYF
TRBJ2-3,TRBV24-1,CATSDVPGRNPTDTQYF
TRBJ1-5,TRBV7-2,CASSYQTGYNQPQHF
TRBJ2-1,TRBV5-1,CASSVSGALGNEQFF
TRBJ1-4,TRBV7-8,CASTFGRTNEKLFF
TRBJ2-7,TRBV7-6,CASSASDSSSYEQYF
TRBJ2-7,TRBV20-1,CSARGLAGGIQYF
TRBJ1-1,TRBV7-9,CASSTTRNTEAFF
TRBJ2-3,TRBV15,CATSPTPDTQYF
TRBJ2-1,TRBV4-1,CASSQGGLAGGGSYNEQFF
TRBJ2-3,TRBV24-1,CATSELGTDTQYF
TRBJ1-2,TRBV5-5,CASSFVPGFVGYTF
TRBJ2-5,TRBV7-7,CASSLGAGVKETQYF
TRBJ2-5,TRBV5-1,CASSLDGPVGIETQYF
TRBJ2-3,TRBV9,CASSVRGASGRMADTQYF
TRBJ1-6,TRBV5-1,CASSNSAKNSPLHF
TRBJ2-7,TRBV3-1,CASSQDWGGGSEQYF
TRBJ2-7,TRBV5-1,CASRWDSGSVREQYF
TRBJ2-3,TRBV24-1,CATSSGRSADTQYF
TRBJ2-3,TRBV24-1,CATSERLGGAQYF
TRBJ2-4,TRBV20-1,CSARSTGNIQYF
TRBJ1-3,TRBV20-1,CSPRSVTDSGNTIYF
TRBJ1-4,TRBV5-1,CASSWGQKNEKLFF
TRBJ1-6,TRBV6-2/TRBV6-3,CASRSELNSPLHF
TRBJ2-3,TRBV7-2,CASSQQAGTGTDTQYF
TRBJ2-1,TRBV27,CASSLRANAQNEQFF
TRBJ2-5,TRBV24-1,CATSDLHAGGETQYF
TRBJ1-1,TRBV10-3,CAIREQGEGLVAFF
TRBJ2-6,TRBV6-5,CAVHRRTSGRDLPSGANVLTF
TRBJ2-1,TRBV29-1,CSVRSRQYEQFF
TRBJ2-1,TRBV3-1,CASSLQGWNEQFF
TRBJ1-3,TRBV7-6,CASSSVYSGNTIYF
TRBJ2-5,TRBV15,CATSSNQTYQETQYF
TRBJ2-3,TRBV5-6,CASSFFLDRHSDTQYF
TRBJ2-1,TRBV4-2,CASSRGSGSIRYEQFF
TRBJ1-1,TRBV9,CASSAGGTVNTEAFF
TRBJ2-2,TRBV20-1,CSASLVAGPGELFF
TRBJ2-3,TRBV24-1,CATSAGGTDTQYF
TRBJ1-3,TRBV19,CASSRVGGSGNTIYF
TRBJ2-1,TRBV6-2/TRBV6-3,CASSYSRDLYNEQFF
TRBJ2-7,TRBV28,CASSFRQSYEQYF